One sample yielded the 9 T cell receptor beta chains listed below, sequenced in a study of cytomegalovirus exposure and HLA in healthy donors. The PCR employed 60 Vbeta primers together with 13 Jbeta primers. The data were produced by immunoSEQ multiplex PCR, yet TCRdb's version contains in-frame clones alone and is incomplete. The sample lists over 150,000 clones, 85% occurring once. Sequencing was done on a sample of PBMCs. The source is a boy aged 2 to 9 in good health and CMV-seronegative.

The chain uses TRBV7-6 and TRBJ2-7, with 7 positions matching TRBD2. The germline V gene encodes CDR1 SGHVS and CDR2 FNYEAQ. CDR3 length: 11 amino acids. V was clipped by 4 bases and J by 7 bases; unmatched bases: 1. In DNA form, the CDR3 reads TGTGCCAGCAGCTCCGGGGGGGAGCAGTACTTC. The encoded protein is CASSSGGEQYF.

The chain combines TRBV16 with TRBJ1-1; 7 bases are a match to TRBD1. This CDR3 contains 15 residues. In germline, CDR1 is KGHSY, CDR2 FQNENV. V was pared by 2 bases and J by 6 bases, with 9 bases of the junction left unmatched. The DNA for the CDR3 is TGTGCCAGCAGCCAACTGACAGGGAGGCACGCTGAAGCTTTCTTT. Protein product: CASSQLTGRHAEAFF. Drawing the rest from reference TRBV16 and TRBJ1-1, the complete variable domain is GEEVAQTPKHLVRGEGQKAKLYCAPIKGHSYVFWYQQVLKNEFKFLISFQNENVFDETGMPKERFSAKCLPNSPCSLEIQATKLEDSAVYFCASSQLTGRHAEAFFGQGTRLTVV.

V and J are TRBV10-3 and TRBJ2-1; possible D gene TRBD2, 5 bases. The CDR3 is made up of 13 amino acids. Trimming cost V 11 bases and J 5 bases, with 16 bases left between them. The germline gives CDR1 ENHRY, CDR2 SYGVKD. CDR3 sequence reads: CASVQDGDNEQFF. The CDR3 coding sequence is TGTGCCTCCGTCCAGGACGGGGACAATGAGCAGTTCTTC.

This chain connects TRBV18 to TRBJ2-1; 7 nucleotides agree with TRBD1. The J segment lost 5 bases and the V segment lost 3 bases, leaving 13 bases of the junction unmatched. This CDR3 comprises 17 residues. The V gene's germline CDR1 is KGHSH and CDR2 LQKENI. CDR3 in amino acids: CASSPPKGARADNEQFF. The CDR3 coding sequence is TGTGCCAGCTCACCTCCGAAGGGGGCGAGGGCGGACAATGAGCAGTTCTTC. Variable domain in full (rest from reference TRBV18 and TRBJ2-1): NAGVMQNPRHLVRRRGQEARLRCSPMKGHSHVYWYRQLPEEGLKFMVYLQKENIIDESGMPKERFSAEFPKEGPSILRIQQVVRGDSAAYFCASSPPKGARADNEQFFGPGTRLTVL.

This clone appeared a single time. The gene calls are TRBV6-1 and TRBJ2-1; D is perhaps TRBD2 (6 bases). V lost 8 bases and J 2 bases, leaving 16 bases between the germline ends. This CDR3 comprises 15 residues. In germline, CDR1 is MNHNS, CDR2 SASEGT. CDR3: CASVKETGAYNEQFF. CDR3 in DNA: TGTGCCAGCGTCAAGGAGACGGGGGCCTACAATGAGCAGTTCTTC.

The V gene is TRBV2, the J gene TRBJ2-2; 7 nucleotides match TRBD2. This CDR3 region has 17 residues. The V gene's germline CDR1 is SNHLY and CDR2 FYNNEI. V gave up 3 bases and J gave up 6 bases; unmatched junction bases: 13. The DNA of the CDR3 is TGTGCCAGCAGTGATAGGGGAATGACTAGCTGGGCCGGGGAGCTGTTTTTT. It translates to CASSDRGMTSWAGELFF.

The table lists this clone with a few counts. The chain recombines TRBV6-1 with TRBJ2-3, with 7 bases lining up with TRBD1. This CDR3 comprises 15 residues. The V gene's germline CDR1 is MNHNS and CDR2 SASEGT. Losses at the gene ends were 6 bases for V and 2 bases for J; bases not matched to a gene: 8. The CDR3 DNA reads TGTGCCAGCAGGTACCGGGACAGAAACACAGATACGCAGTATTTT. This codes for CASRYRDRNTDTQYF.

Remarks on this clone: The junction does not match germline at one end; this may be a read error. This rearrangement joins TRBV5-1 to TRBJ2-7, with D unresolved. Germline lookup yields CDR1 SGHRS and CDR2 YFSETQ. This CDR3 contains 12 residues. This CDR3 is CASSLEIGPRKF. The CDR3 region has the DNA TGCGCCAGCAGCTTGGAGATTGGGCCGCGTAAGTTC.

The chain joins TRBV6-1 to TRBJ2-7; D may be TRBD1 (5 bases). CDR1 is MNHNS, CDR2 SASEGT, per germline. V was clipped by 3 bases and J by 6 bases, with 15 bases between them. This CDR3 spans 14 amino acids. CDR3 sequence (DNA): TGTGCCAGCAGTGATGGGGCCCCTGGTCGCGAGCAGTACTTC. It yields the protein CASSDGAPGREQYF.